A selection of T cell receptor beta chains follows, all from one sample in a study of blood T cell repertoires in COVID-19. Assay used: immunoSEQ multiplex PCR; TCRdb lists only in-frame clones, some missing. This sample carries 150,000 to 200,000 clones, under 90% of them seen once, and the ten largest clones take about 8.6%. Sequenced: PBMCs or T cells enriched from blood (not recorded which). The receptors stem from a woman in her forties or fifties who had recovered from COVID-19. Each CDR3 is given with its conserved first and last residue. Fields, in order: D gene, J gene, clone size, V gene, CDR3 DNA, CDR3 protein. The D gene is left open where the match is weak. Some rows have no size entry. The others give once, few or many, or a class for an expanded clone.

d_call: TRBD2
j_call: TRBJ2-3
clone_size: .
v_call: TRBV11-3
cdr3_nt: TGTGCCAGCAGCTTGGGACTAGCGGGAGACGGTGATACGCAGTATTTT
cdr3_aa: CASSLGLAGDGDTQYF

d_call: TRBD2
j_call: TRBJ2-7
clone_size: .
v_call: TRBV5-1
cdr3_nt: TGCGCCAGCAGCGCTGGCGGGGGGGCCTACGAGCAGTACTTC
cdr3_aa: CASSAGGGAYEQYF

d_call: .
j_call: TRBJ2-1
clone_size: .
v_call: TRBV21-1
cdr3_nt: TGTGCCAGCAGCCAGAGGCCCTACAATGAGCAGTTCTTC
cdr3_aa: CASSQRPYNEQFF

d_call: .
j_call: TRBJ1-6
clone_size: .
v_call: TRBV19
cdr3_nt: TGTGCCAGTACTATAGGGGTATCGGGATCACCCCTCCACTTT
cdr3_aa: CASTIGVSGSPLHF

d_call: TRBD2
j_call: TRBJ2-4
clone_size: .
v_call: TRBV7-8
cdr3_nt: TGTGCCAGCAGCCGCGGGGGAGGGGACATTCAGTACTTC
cdr3_aa: CASSRGGGDIQYF

d_call: .
j_call: TRBJ2-1
clone_size: .
v_call: TRBV24-1
cdr3_nt: TGTGCCACCAGTGATCGCCAGACGGGGATCAATGAGCAGTTCTTC
cdr3_aa: CATSDRQTGINEQFF

d_call: .
j_call: TRBJ2-7
clone_size: .
v_call: TRBV28
cdr3_nt: TGTGCCAGCAGTTTAAGGGGGGGCGGTGGCTCCGAGCAGTACTTC
cdr3_aa: CASSLRGGGGSEQYF

d_call: .
j_call: TRBJ1-3
clone_size: once
v_call: TRBV28
cdr3_nt: TGTGCCAGCAGTTTAGTTGGCGGGGGCCCTGGAAACACCATATATTTT
cdr3_aa: CASSLVGGGPGNTIYF

d_call: TRBD1
j_call: TRBJ1-5
clone_size: .
v_call: TRBV7-8
cdr3_nt: TGTGCCAGCAGCTTAGTACAGGGGGCTGTTCAGCCCCAGCATTTT
cdr3_aa: CASSLVQGAVQPQHF

d_call: TRBD2
j_call: TRBJ2-2
clone_size: .
v_call: TRBV19
cdr3_nt: TGTGCCAGTACCTCGACTCCGGGACTAGCTGGCGGGGAGCTGTTTTTT
cdr3_aa: CASTSTPGLAGGELFF

d_call: .
j_call: TRBJ1-6
clone_size: .
v_call: TRBV27
cdr3_nt: TGTGCCAGCAGTTTCTCGGTTAATAATTCACCCCTCCACTTT
cdr3_aa: CASSFSVNNSPLHF

d_call: .
j_call: TRBJ1-2
clone_size: .
v_call: TRBV11-2
cdr3_nt: TGTGCCAGCGGACAGTTCGAGGGTGATGGCTACACCTTC
cdr3_aa: CASGQFEGDGYTF

d_call: .
j_call: TRBJ2-1
clone_size: .
v_call: TRBV9
cdr3_nt: TGTGCCAGCAGCGCCGGCGCTAGGTCCCCCGACAATGAGCAGTTCTTC
cdr3_aa: CASSAGARSPDNEQFF

d_call: .
j_call: TRBJ2-3
clone_size: .
v_call: TRBV2
cdr3_nt: TGTGCCAGCAATCCCCTCTCAGGCAGCCACACAGATACGCAGTATTTT
cdr3_aa: CASNPLSGSHTDTQYF

d_call: .
j_call: TRBJ1-2
clone_size: .
v_call: TRBV3-1/TRBV3-2
cdr3_nt: TGTGCCAGCAGCCCACAGCCCCCCTATGGCTACACCTTC
cdr3_aa: CASSPQPPYGYTF

d_call: .
j_call: TRBJ1-3
clone_size: once
v_call: TRBV7-2
cdr3_nt: TGTGCCAGCAGCCCCCCCGCGGCAGGGGCAAGCGGAGGAAACACCATATATTTT
cdr3_aa: CASSPPAAGASGGNTIYF

d_call: .
j_call: TRBJ2-3
clone_size: .
v_call: TRBV5-1
cdr3_nt: TGCGCCAGCAGCCCCCTTGGGAGCGCCGGAGCAGATACGCAGTATTTT
cdr3_aa: CASSPLGSAGADTQYF

d_call: TRBD1
j_call: TRBJ2-7
clone_size: .
v_call: TRBV7-9
cdr3_nt: TGTGCCAGCAGCTTAGGGGGGACAGCGAACTCCTACGAGCAGTACTTC
cdr3_aa: CASSLGGTANSYEQYF

d_call: TRBD1
j_call: TRBJ1-2
clone_size: .
v_call: TRBV19
cdr3_nt: TGTGCCAGTAGGGTCGTCGGGCAGGGGGTGCGAGGCTACACCTTC
cdr3_aa: CASRVVGQGVRGYTF

d_call: .
j_call: TRBJ1-2
clone_size: few
v_call: TRBV28
cdr3_nt: TGTGCCAGCAGCTATCTCGGGTATTATGGCTACACCTTC
cdr3_aa: CASSYLGYYGYTF

d_call: .
j_call: TRBJ2-1
clone_size: .
v_call: TRBV14
cdr3_nt: TGTGCCAGCAGCCAAGTTCCGTATGAGCAGTTCTTC
cdr3_aa: CASSQVPYEQFF

d_call: TRBD2
j_call: TRBJ2-7
clone_size: .
v_call: TRBV5-1
cdr3_nt: TGCGCCAGCAGCGAACCGGGACTAGCGGGATACGAGCAGTACTTC
cdr3_aa: CASSEPGLAGYEQYF